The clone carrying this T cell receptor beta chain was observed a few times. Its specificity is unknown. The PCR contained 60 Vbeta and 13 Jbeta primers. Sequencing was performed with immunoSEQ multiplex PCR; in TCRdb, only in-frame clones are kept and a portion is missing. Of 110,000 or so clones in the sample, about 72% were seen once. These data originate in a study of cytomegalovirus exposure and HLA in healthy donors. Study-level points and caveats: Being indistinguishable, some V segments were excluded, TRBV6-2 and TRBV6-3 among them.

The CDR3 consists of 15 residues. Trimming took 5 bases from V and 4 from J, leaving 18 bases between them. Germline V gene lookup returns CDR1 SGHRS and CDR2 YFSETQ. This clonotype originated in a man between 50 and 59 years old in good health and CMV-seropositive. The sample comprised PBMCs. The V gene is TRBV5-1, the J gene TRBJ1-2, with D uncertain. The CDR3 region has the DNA TGCGCCAGCAGTTATGGAAGGGAGGAAGGCTATGGCTACACCTTC. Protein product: CASSYGREEGYGYTF. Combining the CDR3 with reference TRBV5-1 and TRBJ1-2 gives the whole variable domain KAGVTQTPRYLIKTRGQQVTLSCSPISGHRSVSWYQQTPGQGLQFLFEYFSETQRNKGNFPGRFSGRQFSNSRSEMNVSTLELGDSALYLCASSYGREEGYGYTFGSGTRLTVV.